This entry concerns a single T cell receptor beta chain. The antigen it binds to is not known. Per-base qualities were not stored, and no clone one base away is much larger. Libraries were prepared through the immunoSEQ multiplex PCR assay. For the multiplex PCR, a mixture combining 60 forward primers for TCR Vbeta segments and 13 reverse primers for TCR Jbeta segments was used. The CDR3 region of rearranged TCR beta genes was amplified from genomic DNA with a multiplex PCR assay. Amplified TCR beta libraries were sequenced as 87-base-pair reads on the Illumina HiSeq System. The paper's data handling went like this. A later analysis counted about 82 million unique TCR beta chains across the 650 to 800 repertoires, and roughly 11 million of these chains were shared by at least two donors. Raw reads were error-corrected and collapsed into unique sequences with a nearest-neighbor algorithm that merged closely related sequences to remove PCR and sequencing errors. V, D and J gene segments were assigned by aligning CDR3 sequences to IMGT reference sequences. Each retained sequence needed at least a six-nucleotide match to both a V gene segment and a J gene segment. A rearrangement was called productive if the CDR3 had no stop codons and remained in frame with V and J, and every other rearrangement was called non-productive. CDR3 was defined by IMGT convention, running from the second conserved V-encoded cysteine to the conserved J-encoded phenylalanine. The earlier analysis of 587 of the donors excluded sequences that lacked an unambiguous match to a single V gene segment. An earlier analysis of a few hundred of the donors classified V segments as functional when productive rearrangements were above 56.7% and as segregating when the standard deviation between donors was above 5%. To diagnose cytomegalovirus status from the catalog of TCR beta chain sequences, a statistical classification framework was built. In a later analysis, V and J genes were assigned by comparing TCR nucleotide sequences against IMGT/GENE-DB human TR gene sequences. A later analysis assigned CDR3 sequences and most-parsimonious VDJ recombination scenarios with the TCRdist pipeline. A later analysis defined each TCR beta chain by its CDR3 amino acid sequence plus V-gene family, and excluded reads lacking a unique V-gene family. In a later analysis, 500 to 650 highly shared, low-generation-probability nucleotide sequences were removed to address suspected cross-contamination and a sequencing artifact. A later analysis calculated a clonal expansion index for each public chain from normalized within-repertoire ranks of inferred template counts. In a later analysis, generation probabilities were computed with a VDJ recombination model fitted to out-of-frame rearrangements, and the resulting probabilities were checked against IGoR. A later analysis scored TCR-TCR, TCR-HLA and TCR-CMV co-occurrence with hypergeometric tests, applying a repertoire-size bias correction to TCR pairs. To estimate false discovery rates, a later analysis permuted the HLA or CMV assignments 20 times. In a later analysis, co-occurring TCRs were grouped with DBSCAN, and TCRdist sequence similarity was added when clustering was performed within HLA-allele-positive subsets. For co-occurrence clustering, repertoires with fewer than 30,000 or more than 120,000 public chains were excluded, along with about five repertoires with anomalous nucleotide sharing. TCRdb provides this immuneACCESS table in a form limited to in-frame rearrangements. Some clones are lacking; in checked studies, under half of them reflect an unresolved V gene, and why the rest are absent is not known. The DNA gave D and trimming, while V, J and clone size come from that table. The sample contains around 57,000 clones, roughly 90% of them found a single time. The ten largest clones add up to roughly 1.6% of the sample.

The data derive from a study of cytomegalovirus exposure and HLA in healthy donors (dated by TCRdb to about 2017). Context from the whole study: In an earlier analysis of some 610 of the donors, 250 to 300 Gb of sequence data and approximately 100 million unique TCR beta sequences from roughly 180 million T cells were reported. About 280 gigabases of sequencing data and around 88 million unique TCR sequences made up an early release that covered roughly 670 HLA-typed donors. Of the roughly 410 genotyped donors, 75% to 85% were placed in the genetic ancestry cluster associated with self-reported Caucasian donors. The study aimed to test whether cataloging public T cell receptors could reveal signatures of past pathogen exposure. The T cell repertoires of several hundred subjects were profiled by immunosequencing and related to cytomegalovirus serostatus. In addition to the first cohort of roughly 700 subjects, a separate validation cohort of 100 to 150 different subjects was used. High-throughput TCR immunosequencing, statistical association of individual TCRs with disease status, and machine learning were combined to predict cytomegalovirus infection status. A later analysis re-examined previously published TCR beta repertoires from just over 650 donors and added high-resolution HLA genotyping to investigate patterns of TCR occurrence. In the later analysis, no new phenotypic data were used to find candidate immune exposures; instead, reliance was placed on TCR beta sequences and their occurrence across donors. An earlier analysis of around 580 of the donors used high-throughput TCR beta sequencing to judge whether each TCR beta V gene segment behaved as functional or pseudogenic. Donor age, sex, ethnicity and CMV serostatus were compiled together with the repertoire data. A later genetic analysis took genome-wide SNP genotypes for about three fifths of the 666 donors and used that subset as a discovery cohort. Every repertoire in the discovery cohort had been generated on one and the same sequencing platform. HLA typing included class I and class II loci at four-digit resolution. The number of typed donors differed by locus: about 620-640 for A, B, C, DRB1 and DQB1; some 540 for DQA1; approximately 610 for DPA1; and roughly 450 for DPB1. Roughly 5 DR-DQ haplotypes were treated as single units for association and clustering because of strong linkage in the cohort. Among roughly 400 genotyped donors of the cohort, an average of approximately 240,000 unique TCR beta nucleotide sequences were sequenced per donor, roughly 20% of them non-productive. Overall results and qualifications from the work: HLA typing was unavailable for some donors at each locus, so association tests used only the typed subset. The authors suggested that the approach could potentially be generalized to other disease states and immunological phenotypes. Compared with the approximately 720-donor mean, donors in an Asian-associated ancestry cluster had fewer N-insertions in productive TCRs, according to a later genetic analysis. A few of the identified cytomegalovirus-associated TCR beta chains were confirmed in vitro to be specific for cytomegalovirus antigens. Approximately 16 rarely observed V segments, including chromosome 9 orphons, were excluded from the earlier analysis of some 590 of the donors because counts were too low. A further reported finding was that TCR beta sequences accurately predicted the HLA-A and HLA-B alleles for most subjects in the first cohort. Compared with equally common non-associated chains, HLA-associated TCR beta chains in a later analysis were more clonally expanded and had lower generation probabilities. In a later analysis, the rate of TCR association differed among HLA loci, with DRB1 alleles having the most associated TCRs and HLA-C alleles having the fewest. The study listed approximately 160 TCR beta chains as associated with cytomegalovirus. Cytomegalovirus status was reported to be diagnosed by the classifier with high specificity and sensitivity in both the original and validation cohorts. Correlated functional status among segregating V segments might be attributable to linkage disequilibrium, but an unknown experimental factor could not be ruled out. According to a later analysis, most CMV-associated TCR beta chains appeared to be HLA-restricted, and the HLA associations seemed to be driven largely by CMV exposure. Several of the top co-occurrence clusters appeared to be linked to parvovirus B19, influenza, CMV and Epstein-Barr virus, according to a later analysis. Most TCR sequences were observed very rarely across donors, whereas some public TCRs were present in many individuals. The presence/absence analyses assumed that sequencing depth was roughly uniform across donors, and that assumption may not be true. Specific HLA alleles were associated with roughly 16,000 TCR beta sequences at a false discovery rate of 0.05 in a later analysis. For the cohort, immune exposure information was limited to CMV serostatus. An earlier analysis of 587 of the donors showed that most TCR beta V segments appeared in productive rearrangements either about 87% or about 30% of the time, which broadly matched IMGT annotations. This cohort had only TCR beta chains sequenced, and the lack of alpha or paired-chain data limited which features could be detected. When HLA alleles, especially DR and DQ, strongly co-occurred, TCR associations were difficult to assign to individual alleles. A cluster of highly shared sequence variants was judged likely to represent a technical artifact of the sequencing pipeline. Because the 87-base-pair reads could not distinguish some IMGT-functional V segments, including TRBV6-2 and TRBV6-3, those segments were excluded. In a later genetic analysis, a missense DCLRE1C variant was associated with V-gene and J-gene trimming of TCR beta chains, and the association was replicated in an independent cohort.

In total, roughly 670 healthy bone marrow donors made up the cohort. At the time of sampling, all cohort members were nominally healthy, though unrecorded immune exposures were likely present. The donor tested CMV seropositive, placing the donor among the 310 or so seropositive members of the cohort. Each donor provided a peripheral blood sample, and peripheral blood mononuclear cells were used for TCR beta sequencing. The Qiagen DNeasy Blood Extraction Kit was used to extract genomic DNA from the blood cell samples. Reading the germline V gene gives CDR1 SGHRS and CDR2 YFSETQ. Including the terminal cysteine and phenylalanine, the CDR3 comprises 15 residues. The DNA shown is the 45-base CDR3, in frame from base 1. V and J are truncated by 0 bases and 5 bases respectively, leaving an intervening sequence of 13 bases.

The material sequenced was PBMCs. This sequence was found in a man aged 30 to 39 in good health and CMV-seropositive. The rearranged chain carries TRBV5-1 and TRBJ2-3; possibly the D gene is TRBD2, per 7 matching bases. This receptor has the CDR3 CASSLDRGAGDTQYF. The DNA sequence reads TGCGCCAGCAGCTTGGATCGGGGGGCGGGAGATACGCAGTATTTT. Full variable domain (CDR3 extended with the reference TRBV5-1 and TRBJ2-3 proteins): KAGVTQTPRYLIKTRGQQVTLSCSPISGHRSVSWYQQTPGQGLQFLFEYFSETQRNKGNFPGRFSGRQFSNSRSEMNVSTLELGDSALYLCASSLDRGAGDTQYFGPGTRLTVL.